Below, 16 T cell receptor beta chains from the same sample are listed, as sequenced in a study of cytomegalovirus exposure and HLA in healthy donors. The PCR was carried out with 60 Vbeta primers and 13 Jbeta primers. TCRdb's table, derived via immunoSEQ multiplex PCR, lists solely in-frame clones and lacks some. Of 150,000 to 200,000 clones detected, roughly 72% appear once; the ten largest clones hold around 6.8%. The specimen sequenced was PBMCs. The receptors were sampled from a man aged 35-49 years in good health and CMV-seropositive.

Comments on this clone: The same CDR3 also results from other DNA sequences found in this sample. The chain combines TRBV5-4 with TRBJ2-5, with TRBD1 matching over 9 bases. Germline loops: CDR1 SGHNT, CDR2 YYREEE (reference sequence). The CDR3 consists of 14 residues. J lost 4 bases, V lost 3 bases, and 4 bases had no gene match. CDR3 sequence: CASSSGQGRETQYF. The CDR3 coding sequence is TGTGCCAGCAGCTCAGGACAGGGGCGAGAGACCCAGTACTTC.

This clone was seen a handful of times. The chain links TRBV7-2 to TRBJ1-5; a possible D gene is TRBD1 (5 bases). Germline V lookup: CDR1 SGHTA, CDR2 FQGNSA. Trimming shortened V by 1 base and J by 7 bases, and 11 bases separated the two germline ends. This CDR3 has 14 amino acids. The CDR3 DNA is TGTGCCAGCAGCTTAGGCAGGGAAGTCCAGCCCCAGCATTTT. It translates to CASSLGREVQPQHF.

This clone was observed a single time. CDR3 loop: CASSSASLAGGYGYTF. Here the CDR3 DNA reads TGTGCCAGCAGTTCAGCTTCTCTGGCAGGGGGCTATGGCTACACCTTC. J is TRBJ1-2 and V is TRBV6-5; 7 positions agree with TRBD1. Germline V gene data show CDR1 as MNHEY and CDR2 as SVGAGI. The CDR3 loop spans 16 amino acids. Trimming cost V 4 bases and J 4 bases; bases outside gene matches: 12.

The count of this clone is one. The chain links TRBV5-6 to TRBJ1-4; D gene ambiguous. This CDR3 comprises 14 residues. The germline V gene has CDR1 SGHDT and CDR2 YYEEEE. With 4 bases removed from V and 4 bases from J, the gap between germline ends came to 11 bases. CDR3 bases: TGTGCCAGCAGCCTACCGGGTCTTAATGAAAAACTGTTTTTT. It translates to CASSLPGLNEKLFF.

The chain combines TRBV9 with TRBJ1-2; 8 bases are a match to TRBD1. This CDR3 contains 14 residues. Trimming cost V 2 bases and J 8 bases; bases outside gene matches: 8. CDR1 is SGDLS and CDR2 is YYNGEE in the germline V gene. CDR3: CASSVSGTGGGYTF. The CDR3 nucleotides are TGTGCCAGCAGCGTTTCCGGGACAGGAGGAGGCTACACCTTC. Using reference TRBV9 and TRBJ1-2 for the parts outside the CDR3, the full variable domain is DSGVTQTPKHLITATGQRVTLRCSPRSGDLSVYWYQQSLDQGLQFLIQYYNGEERAKGNILERFSAQQFPDLHSELNLSSLELGDSALYFCASSVSGTGGGYTFGSGTRLTVV.

This chain connects TRBV7-9 to TRBJ1-2; TRBD1 might be the D (5 bases). The CDR3 sequence is 17 residues long. Trimming took off 1 base at V and 3 bases at J, with 18 bases between the two ends. Germline values: CDR1 SEHNR, CDR2 FQNEAQ (reference sequence). The CDR3 spells CASSLGDRGGVDYGYTF. CDR3 bases: TGTGCCAGCAGCTTAGGGGATCGTGGAGGGGTGGACTATGGCTACACCTTC.

As DNA, the CDR3 is TGTGCCAGCAGCGGGGGACTAGGGGGCACCGGGGAGCTGTTTTTT. It is translated as CASSGGLGGTGELFF. The chain couples TRBV11-3 to TRBJ2-2; 8 positions agree with TRBD2. This CDR3 region has 15 residues. Germline V CDR1 and CDR2: SGHNT, YENEEA. V lost 5 bases, J lost 4 bases, and 6 bases stayed unmatched.

This clone was picked up one time. The chain carries TRBV10-3 and TRBJ2-7; possibly TRBD1 for D (6 bases). CDR1 is ENHRY, CDR2 SYGVKD, per germline. The V gene lost 10 bases and the J gene lost 5 bases, with 18 bases spanning the gap. CDR3 length: 13 residues. As DNA, the CDR3 is TGTGCCAGCACGACAGGAGCAGGGGACGAGCAGTACTTC. This translates into CASTTGAGDEQYF.

The V call is TRBV5-1, the J call TRBJ2-5, with TRBD1 matching over 9 bases. With V trimmed by 1 base and J by 3 bases, 7 bases remained unmatched. Germline V gene lookup returns CDR1 SGHRS and CDR2 YFSETQ. The CDR3 has 16 residues. CDR3 nucleotide sequence: TGCGCCAGCAGCTTGAGGACAGGGGTCACTAAAGAGACCCAGTACTTC. Amino acid sequence: CASSLRTGVTKETQYF.

The chain is built from TRBV19 and TRBJ1-2, with D maybe TRBD1 (5 bases). This CDR3 comprises 12 residues. The ends were cut back, 5 bases at V and 3 bases at J, with 7 bases in the middle. The V gene's germline CDR1 is LNHDA and CDR2 SQIVND (reference sequence). DNA of the CDR3: TGTGCCAGTAGTCAGACAGACTATGGCTACACCTTC. Encoded protein: CASSQTDYGYTF.

The chain joins TRBV6-5 to TRBJ2-3; TRBD1 matches 8 bases. The length of the CDR3 is 15 residues. Looked up from germline, CDR1 is MNHEY and CDR2 is SVGAGI. V gave up 6 bases and J gave up 5 bases; unmatched junction bases: 10. The CDR3 protein is CASSVGQGAGDTQYF. The CDR3 DNA sequence: TGTGCCAGCAGCGTCGGGCAGGGGGCGGGAGATACGCAGTATTTT.

There are a few counts of this clone. The chain couples TRBV5-4 to TRBJ2-6, with a tentative D call TRBD2 (6 bases). The CDR3 contains 17 residues. Between the trimmed V and J ends, which lost 4 bases and 4 bases, there was a span of 18 bases. From germline, CDR1 is SGHNT and CDR2 YYREEE (reference sequence). CDR3 in DNA: TGTGCCAGCAGCCGGGACCTCTCGGGGGTCGGGGCCAACGTCCTGACTTTC. Protein: CASSRDLSGVGANVLTF.

This rearrangement joins TRBV7-2 to TRBJ2-4, with 11 bases lining up with TRBD2. CDR1 is SGHTA, CDR2 FQGNSA, per germline. The V gene end was trimmed by 7 bases and the J gene end by 9 bases; junction bases not matched to a gene: 8. The CDR3 has 14 amino acids. In DNA form, the CDR3 reads TGTGCCAGCACCATAGCGGGGGGGCAGAGCATTCAGTACTTC. This gives the protein CASTIAGGQSIQYF.

The chain joins TRBV7-2 to TRBJ2-7; TRBD1 agrees at 10 bases. Germline V gene data show CDR1 as SGHTA and CDR2 as FQGNSA. J gave up 6 bases and V 6 bases, and 5 bases lay outside the gene matches. The CDR3 has 13 amino acids. CDR3 region: CASSFGQGGEQYF. In nucleotides, the CDR3 is TGTGCCAGCAGTTTCGGACAGGGGGGCGAGCAGTACTTC. The full variable domain, completed using reference TRBV7-2 and TRBJ2-7, is GAGVSQSPSNKVTEKGKDVELRCDPISGHTALYWYRQSLGQGLEFLIYFQGNSAPDKSGLPSDRFSAERTGGSVSTLTIQRTQQEDSAVYLCASSFGQGGEQYFGPGTRLTVT.

There are a few counts of this clone. This chain connects TRBV11-2 to TRBJ1-1; D gene uncertain. Germline V gives CDR1 SGHAT, CDR2 FQNNGV. Trimming took 2 bases from V and 8 from J, leaving 12 bases between them. The CDR3 contains 13 residues. The CDR3 bases are TGTGCCAGCAGCTTACGGAGGACGGAGGAAGCTTTCTTT. Its translation: CASSLRRTEEAFF.

The table lists this clone with a few counts. This chain joins TRBV5-4 and TRBJ1-1; no reliable D call. With 3 bases removed from V and 3 bases from J, the gap between germline ends came to 15 bases. This CDR3 contains 15 residues. Germline lookup yields CDR1 SGHNT and CDR2 YYREEE (reference sequence). CDR3 amino acids: CASSSRVGLDTEAFF. The CDR3 DNA follows: TGTGCCAGCAGCTCCCGGGTTGGCCTGGACACTGAAGCTTTCTTT.